The clone carrying this T cell receptor (beta chain) was counted only a few times. The antigen remains undetermined. This entry is derived from a study of cytomegalovirus exposure and HLA in healthy donors. Background on the study: Among the approximately 420 donors who were genotyped, about 79% fell in the genetic ancestry cluster that is associated with self-reported Caucasian donors.

The primer mix had 60 Vbeta and 13 Jbeta primers. Clones were sequenced by immunoSEQ multiplex PCR, and TCRdb holds only the in-frame ones, with some missing. The repertoire consists of fewer than 150,000 clones, with around three quarters occurring once and the leading ten covering approximately 5.6%. Study-wide findings and caveats: Later analysis indicated greater clonal expansion among HLA-associated TCR beta chains than among equally common other chains.

The clonotype comes from a woman between 40 and 50 years old in good health and CMV-seropositive. Sequencing was performed on PBMCs.

CDR3 DNA: TGCGCCAGCAGCCGACAGGACGGCTACGAGCAGTACTTC. This translates into CASSRQDGYEQYF. The chain uses TRBV5-1 and TRBJ2-7; weak D call: TRBD1 (6 bases). CDR1 and CDR2 (germline): SGHRS, YFSETQ. V was shortened by 4 bases and J by 3 bases, with 11 bases between the two germline ends. The CDR3 covers 13 residues.